The rows below give T cell receptor beta chains drawn from one sample of a study of blood T cell repertoires in COVID-19. Sequencing used immunoSEQ multiplex PCR; TCRdb keeps in-frame clones, though not all of them. The sample shows over 150,000 clones, almost 80% of them seen only once. Material for sequencing was PBMCs or T cells enriched from blood (not recorded which). Source of these receptors: a woman aged 45 to 65 who had recovered from COVID-19. Both conserved end residues are part of each CDR3. D genes are given only for firm matches. Only part of the rows carry a size: once, few, many, or a class if the clone is expanded.

D: TRBD1; J: TRBJ1-6; V: TRBV5-1; size: NA; DNA: TGCGCCAGCAGCTCGGGACAGCTGGGGTCCTATAATTCACCCCTCCACTTT; CDR3: CASSSGQLGSYNSPLHF
D: NA; J: TRBJ2-3; V: TRBV5-1; size: NA; DNA: TGCGCCAGCAGCTTGGGTGGTAGCGGTGATACGCAGTATTTT; CDR3: CASSLGGSGDTQYF
D: NA; J: TRBJ1-2; V: TRBV10-3; size: once; DNA: TGTGCCATCAGTGACGGGGAGGTGGCGTTTAACTATGGCTACACCTTC; CDR3: CAISDGEVAFNYGYTF
D: NA; J: TRBJ2-3; V: TRBV11-2; size: NA; DNA: TGTGCCAGCAGCTTTTCCTGGGGGGTTCAGGTAACAGATACGCAGTATTTT; CDR3: CASSFSWGVQVTDTQYF
D: TRBD2; J: TRBJ2-5; V: TRBV6-5; size: NA; DNA: TGTGTTACGGCGGGAGTTGGTGAGACCCAGTACTTC; CDR3: CVTAGVGETQYF
D: TRBD1; J: TRBJ2-5; V: TRBV6-6; size: NA; DNA: TGTGCCAGCAGGCGACAGGGGGAAGAGACCCAGTACTTC; CDR3: CASRRQGEETQYF
D: NA; J: TRBJ2-3; V: TRBV25-1; size: NA; DNA: TGTGCCAGCAGTGATCCAGGGGGGACCACAGATACGCAGTATTTT; CDR3: CASSDPGGTTDTQYF
D: NA; J: TRBJ2-7; V: TRBV3-1/TRBV3-2; size: NA; DNA: TGTGCCACTCGGCCCGGAGGCGGCTACGAGCAGTACTTC; CDR3: CATRPGGGYEQYF
D: NA; J: TRBJ1-5; V: TRBV27; size: once; DNA: TGTGCCAGCAGCCCCTATACTAGCAATCAGCCCCAGCATTTT; CDR3: CASSPYTSNQPQHF
D: TRBD1; J: TRBJ1-1; V: TRBV29-1; size: NA; DNA: TGCAGCGTTGAGATATCTCAGGGACAGCCGAACACTGAAGCTTTCTTT; CDR3: CSVEISQGQPNTEAFF
D: NA; J: TRBJ1-2; V: TRBV13; size: NA; DNA: TGTGCCAGCAGCTTAGACCCGAAGAGTCCTTATGGCTACACCTTC; CDR3: CASSLDPKSPYGYTF
D: NA; J: TRBJ2-3; V: TRBV5-1; size: NA; DNA: TGCGCCAGCAGCACGGGTTGGGGGCGCTCAACAGATACGCAGTATTTT; CDR3: CASSTGWGRSTDTQYF
D: TRBD1; J: TRBJ1-5; V: TRBV18; size: NA; DNA: TGTGCCAGCTCATCAACCGGGACAGGGAAACAGCCCCAGCATTTT; CDR3: CASSSTGTGKQPQHF
D: TRBD1; J: TRBJ1-2; V: TRBV9; size: NA; DNA: TGTGCCAGCAGCGTTTTTTCTTCCGGGACAGGGAACTATGGCTACACCTTC; CDR3: CASSVFSSGTGNYGYTF
D: TRBD1; J: TRBJ1-5; V: TRBV7-2; size: NA; DNA: TGTGCCAGCAGCTTCCAAGCAGGGGGAAATCAGCCCCAGCATTTT; CDR3: CASSFQAGGNQPQHF
D: NA; J: TRBJ2-6; V: TRBV2; size: once; DNA: TGTGCCAGCAGAGGCGGGATGACGTCTGGGGCCAACGTCCTGACTTTC; CDR3: CASRGGMTSGANVLTF
D: NA; J: TRBJ2-7; V: TRBV5-4; size: NA; DNA: TGTGCCAGCAGCCCTACCCGGGGGATTGCCTACGAGCAGTACTTC; CDR3: CASSPTRGIAYEQYF
D: TRBD1; J: TRBJ2-5; V: TRBV7-9; size: NA; DNA: TGTGCCAGCAGCCCGGGACAGAAAGAAGAGACCCAGTACTTC; CDR3: CASSPGQKEETQYF
D: NA; J: TRBJ2-3; V: TRBV12-3/TRBV12-4; size: NA; DNA: TGTGCCAGCATAGACTTAGCAGATACGCAGTATTTT; CDR3: CASIDLADTQYF
D: NA; J: TRBJ1-2; V: TRBV10-3; size: NA; DNA: TGTGCCATCAGTCTACAGGGTAACTATGGCTACACCTTC; CDR3: CAISLQGNYGYTF
D: NA; J: TRBJ1-5; V: TRBV5-1; size: NA; DNA: TGCGCCAGCAGCTTACAGGGCGATAGCAATCAGCCCCAGCATTTT; CDR3: CASSLQGDSNQPQHF
D: TRBD1; J: TRBJ1-1; V: TRBV27; size: NA; DNA: TGTGCCAGCAGTAAAACAGGGGCTGGTATGATGTCTGAAGCTTTCTTT; CDR3: CASSKTGAGMMSEAFF
D: NA; J: TRBJ2-1; V: TRBV5-1; size: NA; DNA: TGCGCCAGCAGCTTGGGGTTCCAGTCCGTAAATGAGCAGTTCTTC; CDR3: CASSLGFQSVNEQFF
D: TRBD2; J: TRBJ2-3; V: TRBV29-1; size: NA; DNA: TGCAGCGCAGCGAAGGCGGGAGGGCCCGATACGCAGTATTTT; CDR3: CSAAKAGGPDTQYF
D: NA; J: TRBJ2-7; V: TRBV3-1/TRBV3-2; size: NA; DNA: TGTGCCAGCAGCCAAGGCGGGACCTCCTACGAGCAGTACTTC; CDR3: CASSQGGTSYEQYF
D: TRBD2; J: TRBJ2-1; V: TRBV27; size: NA; DNA: TGTGCCAGCAGTTTATCACTAGCGGGGAAGCAGTTCTTC; CDR3: CASSLSLAGKQFF
D: NA; J: TRBJ2-7; V: TRBV5-6; size: NA; DNA: TGTGCCAGCAGGGGGAGAGGGGGGCAGTACTTC; CDR3: CASRGRGGQYF
D: NA; J: TRBJ1-6; V: TRBV4-2; size: few; DNA: TGTGCCAGCAGCCGAAAAAGGGCAGGGAATTCACCCCTCCACTTT; CDR3: CASSRKRAGNSPLHF
D: NA; J: TRBJ2-1; V: TRBV28; size: NA; DNA: TGTGCCAGCAGTCCAAGCGGATCTAGGTACAATGAGCAGTTCTTC; CDR3: CASSPSGSRYNEQFF
D: NA; J: TRBJ2-1; V: TRBV27; size: NA; DNA: TGTGCCAGCGGCGGGCGGATGGGGCAGTTCTTC; CDR3: CASGGRMGQFF
D: TRBD1; J: TRBJ1-2; V: TRBV4-3; size: NA; DNA: TGCGCCAGCAGCCAAGACCAGGGGGTTGGCTACACCTTC; CDR3: CASSQDQGVGYTF
D: TRBD1; J: TRBJ1-1; V: TRBV7-3; size: NA; DNA: TGTGCCAGCAGCCGCGGGACAGGACGTGAAGCTTTCTTT; CDR3: CASSRGTGREAFF
D: NA; J: TRBJ2-1; V: TRBV11-2; size: NA; DNA: TGTGCCAGCAGTAGTGTAGGCGGAAGCTACAATGAGCAGTTCTTC; CDR3: CASSSVGGSYNEQFF
D: NA; J: TRBJ1-1; V: TRBV28; size: few; DNA: TGTGCCAGCAGTTATCCGGGGGGCTCGGCTGAAGCTTTCTTT; CDR3: CASSYPGGSAEAFF
D: TRBD1; J: TRBJ1-2; V: TRBV5-1; size: NA; DNA: TGCGCCAGCAGCGCTGGACAGGGAGGCTATGGCTACACCTTC; CDR3: CASSAGQGGYGYTF
D: NA; J: TRBJ2-3; V: TRBV27; size: few; DNA: TGTGCCAGCAACGACGGGGGTCACACAGATACGCAGTATTTT; CDR3: CASNDGGHTDTQYF
D: TRBD2; J: TRBJ2-5; V: TRBV7-2; size: NA; DNA: TGTGCCAGCAGCTCCGGGACTACCCGGGAGACCCAGTACTTC; CDR3: CASSSGTTRETQYF
D: NA; J: TRBJ2-3; V: TRBV27; size: NA; DNA: TGTGCCAGCAGTCTCGGGCGGGGTAAGGATACGCAGTATTTT; CDR3: CASSLGRGKDTQYF
D: TRBD2; J: TRBJ2-7; V: TRBV25-1; size: NA; DNA: TGTGCCAGCAGTGCACTACGGACTAGCGGGGACGAGCAGTACTTC; CDR3: CASSALRTSGDEQYF
D: TRBD2; J: TRBJ2-1; V: TRBV7-2; size: NA; DNA: TGTGCCAGCACCTTTAGCGGGAGTTCTTACAATGAGCAGTTCTTC; CDR3: CASTFSGSSYNEQFF
D: TRBD1; J: TRBJ2-6; V: TRBV3-1/TRBV3-2; size: NA; DNA: TGTGCCAGCAGCCAACGGACAGGGTCCGGGGCCAACGTCCTGACTTTC; CDR3: CASSQRTGSGANVLTF
D: NA; J: TRBJ1-1; V: TRBV28; size: NA; DNA: TGTGCCAGCAGTTTAGAGGTTGGGAGGACTGAAGCTTTCTTT; CDR3: CASSLEVGRTEAFF
D: NA; J: TRBJ2-7; V: TRBV27; size: NA; DNA: TGTGCCAGCAGTTCCCCGACCCGGAGGGGGCTCTACGAGCAGTACTTC; CDR3: CASSSPTRRGLYEQYF
D: TRBD1; J: TRBJ1-2; V: TRBV5-1; size: few; DNA: TGCGCCAGCAGCGCGGGACAGGGGGCCCTGGAGGGCTACACCTTC; CDR3: CASSAGQGALEGYTF
D: NA; J: TRBJ2-1; V: TRBV5-4; size: NA; DNA: TGTGCCAGCAGCTTGGCGGTGGCGCGGTCCTACAATGAGCAGTTCTTC; CDR3: CASSLAVARSYNEQFF
D: NA; J: TRBJ2-1; V: TRBV24-1; size: NA; DNA: TGTGCCACCAGGTTTGCGGGCCTAAGCTCCTACAATGAGCAGTTCTTC; CDR3: CATRFAGLSSYNEQFF
D: NA; J: TRBJ2-6; V: TRBV5-4; size: NA; DNA: TGTGCCAGCAGCCTGGGAGGAAACTCTGGGGCCAACGTCCTGACTTTC; CDR3: CASSLGGNSGANVLTF
D: TRBD2; J: TRBJ2-1; V: TRBV27; size: NA; DNA: TGTGCCAGCAGTTTGGCTAGCGGGAGGGCCCTCTTCGGTGAGCAGTTCTTC; CDR3: CASSLASGRALFGEQFF
D: TRBD1; J: TRBJ1-2; V: TRBV28; size: many; DNA: TGTGCCAGCAGTTTACAGGGGGGAAATGGCTACACCTTC; CDR3: CASSLQGGNGYTF
D: TRBD1; J: TRBJ1-1; V: TRBV5-1; size: few; DNA: TGCGCCAGCAGCTCCCAGGGGACAGGCGCCGAAGCTTTCTTT; CDR3: CASSSQGTGAEAFF
D: NA; J: TRBJ1-1; V: TRBV4-1; size: NA; DNA: TGCGCCAGCAGCCACCATCTGACAAGCTTCGGAGCTTTCTTT; CDR3: CASSHHLTSFGAFF
D: TRBD2; J: TRBJ2-2; V: TRBV4-3; size: NA; DNA: TGCGCCAGCAGCCAAGATGGGACTAGCGGGAACACCGGGGAGCTGTTTTTT; CDR3: CASSQDGTSGNTGELFF
D: TRBD1; J: TRBJ1-3; V: TRBV10-3; size: NA; DNA: TGTGCCATCAGGGCAGGGGGCGCCGGAAACACCATATATTTT; CDR3: CAIRAGGAGNTIYF
D: TRBD2; J: TRBJ2-1; V: TRBV5-1; size: NA; DNA: TGCGCCAGCAGCTCCCTACTAGCGGGAGGGAACAATGAGCAGTTCTTC; CDR3: CASSSLLAGGNNEQFF
D: NA; J: TRBJ2-3; V: TRBV7-2; size: NA; DNA: TGTGCCACCGGGGGACCCGCCCCAGATACGCAGTATTTT; CDR3: CATGGPAPDTQYF
D: TRBD1; J: TRBJ1-5; V: TRBV7-3; size: NA; DNA: TGTGCCAGCAGCCCCTCCCGCGTAGGGACAGGGGGCAATCAGCCCCAGCATTTT; CDR3: CASSPSRVGTGGNQPQHF
D: NA; J: TRBJ2-2; V: TRBV29-1; size: NA; DNA: TGCAGCGTTGGTCGCCCAGGGAACACCGGGGAGCTGTTTTTT; CDR3: CSVGRPGNTGELFF
D: NA; J: TRBJ2-3; V: TRBV7-2; size: NA; DNA: TGTGCCAGCAGTAATTACGGTACGGATACGCAGTATTTT; CDR3: CASSNYGTDTQYF